These 21 T cell receptor beta chains were all obtained from the same sample, sequenced in a study of metastatic and nonmetastatic thyroid tumors. Ahead of thyroid surgery, no patient had received treatment of any kind. TCRdb re-called the PCR reads through MiXCR. The sample has some 55,000 clones, just under 30% seen once. Material for sequencing was blood. All receptors come from a female donor with papillary thyroid cancer or a benign thyroid nodule (not recorded which). Some clones in this sample may be carry-over from other donors' samples.

About this clone: Within the sample, other DNA sequences also encode this same CDR3. The chain is built from TRBV7-2 and TRBJ2-3, with D maybe TRBD2 (6 bases). Trimming took off 0 bases at V and 1 base at J, with 14 bases between the two ends. The CDR3 runs 17 residues. CDR1 and CDR2 (germline): SGHTA, FQGNSA. CDR3 sequence (DNA): TGTGCCAGCAGCTTAGCCCCTCCGGGCGGGGGCACAGATACGCAGTATTTT. Translating it yields CASSLAPPGGGTDTQYF. The full variable domain, with the rest looked up from reference TRBV7-2 and TRBJ2-3, is GAGVSQSPSNKVTEKGKDVELRCDPISGHTALYWYRQSLGQGLEFLIYFQGNSAPDKSGLPSDRFSAERTGGSVSTLTIQRTQQEDSAVYLCASSLAPPGGGTDTQYFGPGTRLTVL.

This chain joins TRBV11-1 and TRBJ2-2, with 8 bases that match TRBD1. V was clipped by 8 bases and J by 1 base; unmatched bases: 3. This CDR3 comprises 14 residues. Germline CDR1 and CDR2: SGHAT and FQDESV (reference sequence). The CDR3 protein is CASQGTGNTGELFF. The CDR3 DNA is TGTGCCAGCCAAGGGACAGGGAACACCGGGGAGCTGTTTTTT.

The chain carries TRBV6-2 or TRBV6-3 and TRBJ2-2; D gene unclear. V dropped 2 bases and J dropped 6 bases, with 4 bases sitting between them. The V gene's germline CDR1 is MNHEY and CDR2 SVGEGT. This CDR3 region has 12 residues. For the CDR3, the DNA is TGTGCCAGCAGTTACGCGGCCGGGGAGCTGTTTTTT. This encodes CASSYAAGELFF.

The table lists this clone with a few counts. The V gene is TRBV6-1, the J gene TRBJ2-7, with D perhaps matching TRBD1 (5 bases). This CDR3 spans 12 amino acids. In germline, CDR1 is MNHNS, CDR2 SASEGT. V was shortened by 6 bases and J by 6 bases, with 12 bases between the two germline ends. The CDR3 loop reads CASRNRRSEQYF. CDR3 in DNA: TGTGCCAGCAGAAACAGGCGGTCCGAGCAGTACTTC.

This clone was observed a handful of times. Here the CDR3 reads CASRTTGGPNTQYF. The CDR3 nucleotides read TGTGCCAGCAGGACGACAGGGGGCCCGAATACGCAGTATTTT. The V call is TRBV6-1, the J call TRBJ2-3; 10 nucleotides line up with TRBD1. The CDR3 is 14 amino acids. V lost 6 bases to trimming and J lost 7 bases; unmatched junction nucleotides: 7. Germline V CDR1 and CDR2: MNHNS, SASEGT.

The chain recombines TRBV6-2 or TRBV6-3 with TRBJ2-1, with D perhaps matching TRBD1 (7 bases). The V gene's germline CDR1 is MNHEY and CDR2 SVGEGT. Trimming pared 6 bases from V and 10 bases from J, leaving 16 bases between. This CDR3 contains 13 residues. CDR3 DNA: TGTGCCAGCAGGGAGGGGGCTCAGGGAGAGCAGTTCTTC. Amino acid sequence: CASREGAQGEQFF.

The V and J genes are TRBV10-2 and TRBJ2-7, with TRBD2 matching 8 bases. From germline, CDR1 is WSHSY and CDR2 SAAADI. The CDR3 is made up of 14 amino acids. V trimming: 3 bases; J trimming: 2 bases; junction bases outside the gene matches: 3. In nucleotides, the CDR3 is TGCGCCAGCAGTGACGTCGGGGGGGCCTACGAGCAGTACTTC. It encodes CASSDVGGAYEQYF.

This sequence joins TRBV2 and TRBJ1-2; D call uncertain. The CDR3 has 15 residues. Germline CDR1 SNHLY, CDR2 FYNNEI. V gave up 1 base and J gave up 2 bases, with 11 bases separating them. CDR3 in DNA: TGTGCCAGCAGTGAAGTTAGAGGAGTCAACTATGGCTACACCTTC. It encodes CASSEVRGVNYGYTF.

This clone occurred a few times. The rearrangement uses TRBV6-1 and TRBJ1-1; D remains unclear. The CDR3 has 16 amino acids. The germline V gene has CDR1 MNHNS and CDR2 SASEGT. V gave up 1 base and J gave up 0 bases, with 12 bases separating them. CDR3 region: CASSEVPKVMNTEAFF. In DNA form, the CDR3 reads TGTGCCAGCAGTGAAGTCCCTAAGGTAATGAACACTGAAGCTTTCTTT.

This clone was observed a few times. V and J are TRBV10-3 and TRBJ2-7; D may be TRBD2 (5 bases). Germline CDR1 is ENHRY and CDR2 is SYGVKD. Between the trimmed V and J ends, which lost 11 bases and 2 bases, there was a span of 13 bases. The length of the CDR3 is 12 residues. DNA of the CDR3: TGTGCCGCCGGACTGTCCCCCTACGAGCAGTACTTC. As protein: CAAGLSPYEQYF.

This clone was observed at least ten times. The chain combines TRBV30 with TRBJ1-1; D is ambiguous. CDR3 length: 11 residues. Germline CDR1 GTSNPN, CDR2 SVGIG (reference sequence). V lost 8 bases and J lost 2, with 9 bases in between. The DNA of the CDR3 is TGTGCCACCAGCGATAACACTGAAGCTTTCTTT. It translates to CATSDNTEAFF.

The chain couples TRBV27 to TRBJ2-1; 12 bases are a match to TRBD2. The V segment lost 0 bases and the J segment 15 bases; nucleotides outside the gene matches: 9. The CDR3 loop spans 15 amino acids. CDR1 and CDR2 from the germline V gene are MNHEY and SMNVEV (reference sequence). Here the CDR3 reads CASSLSRTSGTPGFF. Written as DNA, the CDR3 is TGTGCCAGCAGTTTATCGAGGACTAGCGGGACCCCAGGGTTCTTC.

The gene calls are TRBV27 and TRBJ2-1; TRBD2 is a possible D gene (5 bases). The V end was cut by 4 bases, the J end by 4 bases, with 14 bases between. Per germline, CDR1 MNHEY and CDR2 SMNVEV (reference sequence). The CDR3 consists of 15 residues. Here the CDR3 DNA reads TGTGCCAGCAGTTCGACTAACTTCGGGTACAATGAGCAGTTCTTC. It specifies CASSSTNFGYNEQFF.

The CDR3 reads CASSPAGTSGYEQYF. CDR3 DNA: TGCGCCAGCAGCCCGGCCGGGACTAGCGGGTACGAGCAGTACTTC. The chain joins TRBV5-1 to TRBJ2-7; 12 bases line up with TRBD2. CDR3 length equals 15 residues. V lost 4 bases to trimming and J lost 4 bases; unmatched junction nucleotides: 6. Germline loops: CDR1 SGHRS, CDR2 YFSETQ.

This chain joins TRBV10-1 and TRBJ2-7; TRBD1 matches 11 bases. CDR1 is WNHNN and CDR2 is SYGVQD in the germline V gene (reference sequence). The CDR3 sequence is 16 residues long. V lost 2 bases and J lost 6; bases outside the gene matches: 9. The CDR3, as DNA: TGCGCCAGCAGTGAGCGCAATAGGGGGACAGGGGGCGAGCAGTACTTC. Translating it yields CASSERNRGTGGEQYF.

Comment on this clone: A much larger clone sits a single nucleotide away, making a read error possible. The chain joins TRBV18 to TRBJ1-1; D is possibly TRBD1 (6 bases). Germline-derived CDR1 and CDR2 are KGHSH and LQKENI. The CDR3 is 13 amino acids. V was shortened by 8 bases and J by 2 bases, with 12 bases between the two germline ends. The CDR3 protein is CASPGQTNTEAFF. As DNA, the CDR3 is TGTGCCAGCCCAGGACAGACAAACACTGAAGCTTTCTTT.

The chain combines TRBV19 with TRBJ1-2; D ambiguous. Trimming removed 5 bases from V and 4 bases from J, with 17 bases in between. This CDR3 is built from 15 residues. The germline V gene encodes CDR1 LNHDA and CDR2 SQIVND (reference sequence). CDR3 DNA: TGTGCCAGTAGTCTCCCCCGAGTGATGCTCTATGGCTACACCTTC. Its translation: CASSLPRVMLYGYTF.

This clone is judged medium-sized. The gene calls are TRBV7-2 and TRBJ2-1; a possible D gene is TRBD2 (5 bases). The CDR3 runs to 15 residues. Deletions cut 5 bases from V and 6 bases from J, with 17 bases between. CDR1 and CDR2 (germline): SGHTA, FQGNSA. CDR3 in DNA: TGTGCCAGCAGCCAACGGTCAAGGGCGGGCAATGAGCAGTTCTTC. The encoded protein is CASSQRSRAGNEQFF.

The genes are TRBV20-1 and TRBJ2-3; D unresolved. Germline CDR1 reads DFQATT; CDR2 reads SNEGSKA (reference sequence). The CDR3 totals 12 residues. The V end lost 0 bases, the J end lost 1 base, and 2 bases lay between the germline ends. CDR3 sequence reads: CSAREGTDTQYF. The CDR3 nucleotides are TGCAGTGCTAGAGAAGGCACAGATACGCAGTATTTT.

The V gene is TRBV4-1, the J gene TRBJ1-6; 9 nucleotides line up with TRBD1. V shed 3 bases, J shed 7 bases, and the junction held 4 bases outside the gene matches. CDR1 is MGHRA and CDR2 is YSYEKL in the germline V gene. This CDR3 region has 15 residues. The CDR3 loop reads CASSQGTGNNSPLHF. CDR3 in DNA: TGCGCCAGCAGCCAGGGGACAGGGAACAATTCACCCCTCCACTTT.

This clone came up a few times. The chain employs TRBV28 and TRBJ1-1; possible D gene TRBD1, 5 bases. Trimming took off 6 bases at V and 5 bases at J, with 19 bases between the two ends. CDR1 and CDR2 (germline): MDHEN, SYDVKM. The CDR3 is 15 amino acids. CDR3 DNA: TGTGCCAGCAGAAGTTTCGCCGCTAAGGGGACTGAAGCTTTCTTT. Translating gives CASRSFAAKGTEAFF.